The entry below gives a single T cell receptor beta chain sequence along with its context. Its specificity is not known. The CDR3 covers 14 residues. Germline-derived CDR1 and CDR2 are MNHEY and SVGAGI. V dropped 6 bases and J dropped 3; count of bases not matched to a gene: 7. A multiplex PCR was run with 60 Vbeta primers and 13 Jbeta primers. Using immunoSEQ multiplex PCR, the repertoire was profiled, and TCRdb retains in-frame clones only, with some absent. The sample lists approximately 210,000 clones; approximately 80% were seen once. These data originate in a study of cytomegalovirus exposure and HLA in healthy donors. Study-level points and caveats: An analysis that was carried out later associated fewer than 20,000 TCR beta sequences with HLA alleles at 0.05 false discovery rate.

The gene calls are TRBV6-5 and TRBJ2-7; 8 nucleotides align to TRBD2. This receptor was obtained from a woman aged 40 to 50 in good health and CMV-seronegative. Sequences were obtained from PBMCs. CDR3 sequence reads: CASSSGGASYEQYF. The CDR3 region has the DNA TGTGCCAGCAGCTCCGGGGGGGCAAGCTACGAGCAGTACTTC.